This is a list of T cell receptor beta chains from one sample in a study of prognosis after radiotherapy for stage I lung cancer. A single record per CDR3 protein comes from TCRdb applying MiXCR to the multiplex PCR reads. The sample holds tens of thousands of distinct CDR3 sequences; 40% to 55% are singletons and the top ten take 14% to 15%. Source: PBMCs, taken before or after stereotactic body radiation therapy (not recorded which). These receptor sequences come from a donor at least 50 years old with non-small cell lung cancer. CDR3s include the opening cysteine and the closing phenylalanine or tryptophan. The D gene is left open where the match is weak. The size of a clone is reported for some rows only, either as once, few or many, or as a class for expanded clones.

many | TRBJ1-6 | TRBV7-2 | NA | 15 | TGTGCCAGCAGCTTAGCTCGGGGGCATTATTCACCCCTCCACTTT | CASSLARGHYSPLHF
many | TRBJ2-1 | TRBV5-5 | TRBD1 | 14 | TGTGCCAGCACAGGGGGTGGATCCTACAATGAGCAGTTCTTC | CASTGGGSYNEQFF
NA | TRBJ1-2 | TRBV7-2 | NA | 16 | TGTGACAGCACCCTGACCCGAGGGGGAGTGGGCTATGGCTACACCTTC | CDSTLTRGGVGYGYTF
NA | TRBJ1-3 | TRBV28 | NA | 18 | TGTGCCAGCAGCCCTTTTTGTGACCCTCGGGGGTCTGTAAACACCATATATTTT | CASSPFCDPRGSVNTIYF
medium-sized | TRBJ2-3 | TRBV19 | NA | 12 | TGTGCCAGTAGTATAGGCACAGATACGCAGTATTTT | CASSIGTDTQYF
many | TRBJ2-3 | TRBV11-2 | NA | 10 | TGTGCCAGCGGCACAGATACGCAGTATTTT | CASGTDTQYF
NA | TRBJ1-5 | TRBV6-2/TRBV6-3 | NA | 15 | TGTGCCAGAAGTGACCTACAGGGAGGCAATCAGCCACAGCATTTT | CARSDLQGGNQPQHF
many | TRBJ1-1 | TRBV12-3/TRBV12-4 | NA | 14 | TGTGCCAGCAGTTTAAGGGGTCTGAACACTGAAGCTTTCTTT | CASSLRGLNTEAFF
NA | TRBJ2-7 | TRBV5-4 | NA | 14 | TGTGCCAGCAGCTTGGAGGGGATCAGGGGAGAGCAGTACTTC | CASSLEGIRGEQYF
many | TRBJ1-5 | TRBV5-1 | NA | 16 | TGCGCCAGCAGCTTGGAAAGAACAACGCGTGGTCAGCCCCAGCATTTT | CASSLERTTRGQPQHF
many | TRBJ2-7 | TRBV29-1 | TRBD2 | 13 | TGCAGCGTCCGGCCAGGCCCGGGGGGTGAGCAGTACTTC | CSVRPGPGGEQYF
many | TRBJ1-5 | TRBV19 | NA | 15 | TGTGCCATCTCCAACCAAGCAGGAGCTTTGGGGCCCCAGCATTTT | CAISNQAGALGPQHF
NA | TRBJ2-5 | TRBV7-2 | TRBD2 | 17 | TGTGCCAGCAGCTTAGCGCTAGCGGGAGGGCGCCAAGAGACCCAGTACTTC | CASSLALAGGRQETQYF
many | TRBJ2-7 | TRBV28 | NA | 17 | TGTGCCAGCAGTTCACCCACAATGGTAGGGAACTCCTACGAGCAGTACTTC | CASSSPTMVGNSYEQYF
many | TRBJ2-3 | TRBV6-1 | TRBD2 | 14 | TGTGCCAGCTTCTTAGCGGGGGGGTTAGATACGCAGTATTTT | CASFLAGGLDTQYF
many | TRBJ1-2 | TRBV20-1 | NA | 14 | TGCAGTGCTAGAGACCATACAGGGCTGTATGGCTACACCTTC | CSARDHTGLYGYTF
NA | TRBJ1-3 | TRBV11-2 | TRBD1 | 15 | TGTGCCAGCAGCTCAACTAGGACAGGAGGAAACACCATATATTTT | CASSSTRTGGNTIYF
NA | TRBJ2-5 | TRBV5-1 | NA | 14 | TGCGCCAGCAGCTTGCTATCAGGCCAAGAGACCCAGTACTTC | CASSLLSGQETQYF
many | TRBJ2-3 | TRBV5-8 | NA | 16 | TGTGCCAGCAGCCCACAGGGGCGGGGGGCCACAGATACGCAGTATTTT | CASSPQGRGATDTQYF
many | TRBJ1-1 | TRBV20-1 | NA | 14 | TGCAGTGCTAGAGTTCAGGACATGAACACTGAAGCTTTCTTT | CSARVQDMNTEAFF
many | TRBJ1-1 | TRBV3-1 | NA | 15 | TGTGCCAGCAGCCAAACTCCCGGGACAAAAACTGAAGCTTTCTTT | CASSQTPGTKTEAFF
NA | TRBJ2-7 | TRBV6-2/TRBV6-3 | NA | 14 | TGTGCCAGCAGTATACAGAGTCGGTTATACGAGCAGTACTTC | CASSIQSRLYEQYF
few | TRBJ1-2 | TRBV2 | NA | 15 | TGTGCCAGCAGAGAGGGGTCCCAGGGGAATTATGGCTACACCTTC | CASREGSQGNYGYTF
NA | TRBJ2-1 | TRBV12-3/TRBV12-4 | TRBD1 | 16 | TGTGCCAGCTCCCACGGATGGGACAGGAGTTACAATGAGAAGTTCTTC | CASSHGWDRSYNEKFF
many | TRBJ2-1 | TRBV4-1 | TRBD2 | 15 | TGCGCCAGCAGCCAAGGCGGGGGGAACTACAATGAGCAGTTCTTC | CASSQGGGNYNEQFF
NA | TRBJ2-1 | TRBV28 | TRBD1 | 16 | TGTGCCAGCAGTTCGTACGGGGACAGGAAACACAATGAGCAGTTCTTC | CASSSYGDRKHNEQFF
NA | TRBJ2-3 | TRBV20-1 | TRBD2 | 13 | TGCAGTGCTGGGACTAGCGGCACAGATACGCAGTATTTT | CSAGTSGTDTQYF
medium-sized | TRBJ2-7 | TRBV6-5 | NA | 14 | TGTGCCAGCACCATAGACACTTACGGGAACGAGCAGTACTTC | CASTIDTYGNEQYF
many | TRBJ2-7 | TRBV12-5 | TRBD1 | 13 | TGTGCTAGTGGGGGGACAGCGGTCTACGAGCAGTACTTC | CASGGTAVYEQYF
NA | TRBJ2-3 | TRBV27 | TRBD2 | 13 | TGTGCCAGCAGTTTATCGCGGCGGGGGGCCACAAGTTTT | CASSLSRRGATSF
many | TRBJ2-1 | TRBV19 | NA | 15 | TGTGCCAGTAGGGCGACCACAACCTCCTACAATGAGCAGTTCTTC | CASRATTTSYNEQFF
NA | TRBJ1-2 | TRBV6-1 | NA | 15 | TGTGCCAGCAGTGATTCAGGGACTGGATGGTATGGCTACACCTTC | CASSDSGTGWYGYTF
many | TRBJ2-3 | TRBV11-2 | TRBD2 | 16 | TGTGCCAGCAGCCAATCTACTAGCGGGGGCACAGATACGCAGTATTTT | CASSQSTSGGTDTQYF
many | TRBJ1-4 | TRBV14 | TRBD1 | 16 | TGTGCCAGCAGCCAAGTTTTGGGGACAGTCAATGAAAAACTGTTTTTT | CASSQVLGTVNEKLFF
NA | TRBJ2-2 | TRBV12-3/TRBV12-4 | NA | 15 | TGTGCCAGCATCATGGAGGGCCGCTTCCCCGTTGAGCTGTTTTTT | CASIMEGRFPVELFF
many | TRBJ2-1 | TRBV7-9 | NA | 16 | TGTGCCAGCAGCTTAGACCGGAGGGGGGGCTACAATGAGCAGTTCTTC | CASSLDRRGGYNEQFF
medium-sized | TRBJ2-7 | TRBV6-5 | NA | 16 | TGTGCCAGCAGCTACTCAGGAGGGGGCAGCTCGTACGAGCAGTACTTC | CASSYSGGGSSYEQYF
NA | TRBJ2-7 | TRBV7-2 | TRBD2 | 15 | TGTGCCAGCAGATTAGAGGCAGGGAGGGCCGGCGAGCAGTACTTC | CASRLEAGRAGEQYF
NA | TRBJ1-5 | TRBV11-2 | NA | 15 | TGTGCCAGCACCTTAGAAGCCTGGTTGTGCCAGCCCCAGCATTTT | CASTLEAWLCQPQHF
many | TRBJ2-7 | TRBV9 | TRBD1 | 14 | TGTGCCACAAGTGCCGGGACAGGGTCCAACGAGCAGTACTTC | CATSAGTGSNEQYF
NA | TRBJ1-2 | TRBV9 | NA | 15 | TGTGCCAGCAGCCCTATTACAGGGTGGGTCTATGGCTACACCTTC | CASSPITGWVYGYTF
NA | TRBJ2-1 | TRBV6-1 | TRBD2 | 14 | TGTGCCAGCAGGGGACTAGCGAGGTACAATGAGCAGTTCTTC | CASRGLARYNEQFF
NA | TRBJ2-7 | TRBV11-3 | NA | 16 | TGTGCCAGCAGCTTAGAAAAAGGTGGGGGTTCCTACGAGCAGTACTTC | CASSLEKGGGSYEQYF
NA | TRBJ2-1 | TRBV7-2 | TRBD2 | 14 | TGTGCCAGCAGCTCCGCGGGAGGAATCAATGAGCAGTTCTTC | CASSSAGGINEQFF
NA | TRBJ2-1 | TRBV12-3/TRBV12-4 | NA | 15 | TGTGCCAGCAGTTTAGTCAGCGGTTTGTACAATGAGCAGTTCTTC | CASSLVSGLYNEQFF
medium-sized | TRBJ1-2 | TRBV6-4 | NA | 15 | TGTGCCAGCAGTTACTCGTCGGGACGGACCTATGGCTACACCTTC | CASSYSSGRTYGYTF
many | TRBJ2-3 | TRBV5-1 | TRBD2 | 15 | TGCGCCAGCAGCCCGGGACTAGCGCCCACAGATACGCAGTATTTT | CASSPGLAPTDTQYF
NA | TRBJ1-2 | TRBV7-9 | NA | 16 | TGTGCCATCAGCTTAGGGGCCGGCACAGGGAACTATGGCTACACCTTC | CAISLGAGTGNYGYTF